This T cell receptor beta chain comes out of a study of blood T cells in healthy people across ages. A second PCR, run for roughly 7 to 12 cycles, used a sample-barcoded 5' primer plus a J-beta primer mix. TCRdb independently ran MiXCR on the 5' RACE reads; one entry per CDR3 protein. The data show 700,000 to 900,000 distinct CDR3 sequences, about 26% seen once. CDR1 LNHDA and CDR2 SQIVND come from the germline V gene (reference sequence). This CDR3 has 12 amino acids. The ends were cut back, 1 base at V and 4 bases at J, with 1 base in the middle. These records were also assigned to another study, of T cells of mothers and their children.

The receptor comes from a boy aged 10-17 years in good health. The chain couples TRBV19 to TRBJ2-2; no clear D gene. The sample consisted of blood. The DNA for the CDR3 is TGTGCCAGTAGTATAGCCACCGGGGAGCTGTTTTTT. It encodes CASSIATGELFF. Full variable domain (rest looked up from reference TRBV19 and TRBJ2-2): DGGITQSPKYLFRKEGQNVTLSCEQNLNHDAMYWYRQDPGQGLRLIYYSQIVNDFQKGDIAEGYSVSREKKESFPLTVTSAQKNPTAFYLCASSIATGELFFGEGSRLTVL.